The 32 T cell receptor beta chains below all came from one sample that was sequenced in a study of response to subunit inactivated influenza vaccine. TCRdb re-derived calls from the RT-PCR reads in MiXCR, one entry per CDR3 protein. The data show about 190,000 distinct CDR3 sequences, 13% to 15% seen once. Specimen: CD8+ T cells sorted from PBMCs, collected about 5 days after vaccination. The receptors derive from a man aged 50 to 59 who received an inactivated influenza vaccine.

This clonotype was observed at least ten times. This chain uses TRBV4-3 with TRBJ1-2, with D perhaps TRBD1 (5 bases). Trimming stripped 3 bases from V and 0 bases from J, with 8 bases between. The CDR3 totals 14 residues. In germline, CDR1 is LGHNA, CDR2 YSLEER. Here the CDR3 DNA reads TGCGCCAGCAGCCACCTGACAGCTAACTATGGCTACACCTTC. Protein sequence: CASSHLTANYGYTF.

This clonotype was picked up a small number of times. CDR3 amino acids: CASSSRDRGIVETQYF. CDR3 bases: TGTGCCAGCAGCTCCCGGGACAGGGGTATCGTGGAGACCCAGTACTTC. The chain carries TRBV7-9 and TRBJ2-5; 10 bases agree with TRBD1. V gave up 4 bases and J gave up 5 bases; unmatched junction bases: 10. Germline lookup yields CDR1 SEHNR and CDR2 FQNEAQ (reference sequence). The CDR3 is 16 residues long.

The chain employs TRBV4-3 and TRBJ2-2, with 7 bases lining up with TRBD2. V dropped 4 bases and J dropped 2; count of bases not matched to a gene: 10. CDR1 is LGHNA, CDR2 YSLEER, per germline. This CDR3 contains 17 residues. The CDR3: CASSPLASGQNTGELFF. The CDR3, as DNA: TGCGCCAGCAGCCCGCTAGCTAGCGGTCAAAACACCGGGGAGCTGTTTTTT.

This chain connects TRBV11-1 to TRBJ1-3; D gene unclear. Trimming left V 1 base short and J 2 bases short, with 18 bases between. This CDR3 region has 18 residues. Germline V gene sequence: CDR1 SGHAT, CDR2 FQDESV (reference sequence). CDR3 residues: CASSLVSKTRFAGNTIYF. CDR3 DNA sequence: TGTGCCAGCAGCTTAGTTTCGAAGACACGTTTTGCTGGAAACACCATATATTTT.

The chain recombines TRBV4-1 with TRBJ2-2, with 9 bases matching TRBD1. Looked up from germline, CDR1 is MGHRA and CDR2 is YSYEKL. V was pared by 4 bases and J by 5 bases, with 8 bases of the junction left unmatched. The CDR3 contains 16 residues. CDR3 loop: CASSPKQGALTGELFF. The CDR3 nucleotides read TGCGCCAGCAGCCCCAAACAGGGGGCTTTAACCGGGGAGCTGTTTTTT.

This sequence joins TRBV11-2 and TRBJ2-5, with D maybe TRBD2 (7 bases). This CDR3 is 14 amino acids long. Germline assignment: CDR1 SGHAT and CDR2 FQNNGV. Trimming removed 1 base from V and 4 bases from J, with 10 bases in between. CDR3 nucleotide sequence: TGTGCCAGCAGCTTAGGCGGGGGCCCAGAGACCCAGTACTTC. Translating it yields CASSLGGGPETQYF.

This chain connects TRBV12-3 or TRBV12-4 to TRBJ1-4; no firm D call. The CDR3 is 15 amino acids. Trimming removed 2 bases at V and 4 bases at J, with 11 bases between. The CDR3: CASSLFGSHNEKLFF. CDR3 DNA: TGTGCCAGCAGTTTATTCGGCAGCCATAATGAAAAACTGTTTTTT.

V usage is TRBV10-2 and J usage is TRBJ2-7; maybe TRBD1 (6 bases). Trimming pared 3 bases from V and 7 bases from J, leaving 7 bases between. This CDR3 region has 11 residues. Per germline, CDR1 WSHSY and CDR2 SAAADI. The CDR3 DNA sequence: TGCGCCAGCAGTGAAGGGGGTGAGCAGTACTTC. Translated, it gives CASSEGGEQYF.

This CDR3 reads CASRQTGINQPQHF. The CDR3 DNA sequence: TGTGCCAGCAGGCAGACAGGGATCAATCAGCCCCAGCATTTT. This sequence joins TRBV6-2 or TRBV6-3 and TRBJ1-5, with 7 bases that match TRBD1. Germline V gives CDR1 MNHEY, CDR2 SVGEGT. After removal of 6 bases from V and 3 bases from J, the junction contained 5 bases not matched to a gene. This CDR3 is 14 amino acids long.

This clonotype has just one count. This chain links TRBV6-5 with TRBJ2-5, with TRBD2 identical over 7 bases. From germline, CDR1 is MNHEY and CDR2 SVGAGI. The junction had 10 bases not matched to a gene; V was cut back by 0 bases and J by 0 bases. The CDR3 consists of 18 residues. The CDR3 loop reads CASSYSDPLGGNQETQYF. The CDR3 bases are TGTGCCAGCAGTTACTCGGACCCCTTGGGAGGGAACCAAGAGACCCAGTACTTC.

The sample holds a few counts of this clonotype. The genes are TRBV28 and TRBJ1-4; perhaps TRBD1 as D (6 bases). The CDR3 runs to 15 residues. V lost 4 bases and J lost 5, with 14 bases in between. Germline V CDR1 and CDR2: MDHEN, SYDVKM. This CDR3 is CASSSPRGPNEKLFF. CDR3 DNA sequence: TGTGCCAGCAGTTCCCCCAGGGGACCCAATGAAAAACTGTTTTTT.

This clonotype was detected once. The genes are TRBV7-9 and TRBJ2-1; 13 nucleotides match TRBD2. The junction had 9 bases not matched to a gene; V was cut back by 3 bases and J by 7 bases. Germline V lookup: CDR1 SEHNR, CDR2 FQNEAQ (reference sequence). The CDR3 totals 17 residues. The CDR3, as DNA: TGTGCCAGCAGCTTCCTTGGGGGGGGACTAGCGGGAAATGAGCAGTTCTTC. Amino acids: CASSFLGGGLAGNEQFF.

V and J are TRBV3-1 and TRBJ2-1; D might be TRBD2 (6 bases). Per the germline V gene, CDR1 is LGHDT and CDR2 is YNNKEL (reference sequence). The CDR3 is 15 amino acids. Trimming pared 4 bases from V and 6 bases from J, leaving 16 bases between. The CDR3 nucleotides read TGTGCCAGCAGCCTAGGGGTCCTAGCGTCCAATGAGCAGTTCTTC. Residues: CASSLGVLASNEQFF.

This chain joins TRBV5-1 and TRBJ2-3, with D possibly called TRBD1 or TRBD2 (5 bases each). This CDR3 has 14 residues. CDR1 and CDR2 from the germline V gene are SGHRS and YFSETQ. V dropped 2 bases and J dropped 2 bases, with 9 bases sitting between them. The CDR3: CASSFRGNTDTQYF. The CDR3 DNA follows: TGCGCCAGCAGCTTCCGGGGCAACACAGATACGCAGTATTTT. Together with reference TRBV5-1 and TRBJ2-3, the CDR3 gives the full variable domain: KAGVTQTPRYLIKTRGQQVTLSCSPISGHRSVSWYQQTPGQGLQFLFEYFSETQRNKGNFPGRFSGRQFSNSRSEMNVSTLELGDSALYLCASSFRGNTDTQYFGPGTRLTVL.

This clonotype was counted between two and nine times. The chain couples TRBV10-3 to TRBJ2-1; TRBD2 matches at 7 bases. With 8 bases clipped from V and 3 bases from J, the junction kept 16 bases outside the gene matches. Germline CDR1 ENHRY, CDR2 SYGVKD. The CDR3 has 17 amino acids. Here the CDR3 reads CAIEDKGLLKGYNEQFF. The CDR3 nucleotides read TGTGCCATCGAAGACAAGGGACTATTGAAAGGCTACAATGAGCAGTTCTTC.

Only a few counts were recorded for this clonotype. The chain combines TRBV12-3 or TRBV12-4 with TRBJ2-1; D gene unclear. The V end lost 7 bases, the J end lost 9 bases, and 16 bases lay between the germline ends. The CDR3 consists of 13 residues. CDR3 sequence reads: CASTTTLVGEQFF. CDR3 nucleotide sequence: TGTGCCAGCACCACGACCCTAGTCGGTGAGCAGTTCTTC.

The V call is TRBV11-3, the J call TRBJ2-5; D could derive from TRBD1 or TRBD2 (6 bases each). CDR1 and CDR2 from the germline V gene are SGHNT and YENEEA. The V end lost 3 bases, the J end lost 5 bases, and 16 bases lay between the germline ends. This CDR3 has 15 amino acids. CDR3 amino acids: CASSLRDNRPETQYF. CDR3 sequence (DNA): TGTGCCAGCAGCTTGCGGGACAACCGTCCGGAGACCCAGTACTTC. The variable domain in full, completed from reference TRBV11-3 and TRBJ2-5, reads EAGVVQSPRYKIIEKKQPVAFWCNPISGHNTLYWYLQNLGQGPELLIRYENEEAVDDSQLPKDRFSAERLKGVDSTLKIQPAELGDSAVYLCASSLRDNRPETQYFGPGTRLLVL.

With respect to this clonotype: A read error may account for a junction end that differs from germline. The chain employs TRBV12-3 or TRBV12-4 and TRBJ2-2, with 9 bases identical to TRBD1. The CDR3 is made up of 16 amino acids. The CDR3 is CTSSATGGAGTGELFF. CDR3 bases: TGTACCAGCAGTGCCACAGGGGGCGCGGGCACCGGGGAGCTGTTTTTT.

This clonotype was observed a few times. The chain couples TRBV7-9 to TRBJ2-3; D unresolved. Germline assignment: CDR1 SEHNR and CDR2 FQNEAQ (reference sequence). Trimming pared 1 base from V and 0 bases from J, leaving 8 bases between. The CDR3 runs 15 residues. The CDR3 is CASSLVVASTDTQYF. The CDR3 nucleotides read TGTGCCAGCAGCTTAGTGGTGGCTAGCACAGATACGCAGTATTTT.

Worth noting for this clonotype: Given the absence of the conserved phenylalanine or tryptophan at the CDR3 end, a read error is likely. This chain joins TRBV10-3 and TRBJ2-7; 13 positions match TRBD2. Germline-derived CDR1 and CDR2 are ENHRY and SYGVKD. This CDR3 comprises 12 residues. With V trimmed by 8 bases and J by 6 bases, 1 base remained unmatched. Here the CDR3 reads CAIGTSGIEQYY. As DNA, the CDR3 is TGTGCCATCGGGACTAGCGGGATCGAGCAGTACTAC.

This clonotype was seen a few times. The rearrangement joins TRBV6-2 or TRBV6-3 to TRBJ1-1, with D unclear. In germline, CDR1 is MNHEY, CDR2 SVGEGT. Trimming took off 0 bases at V and 0 bases at J, with 5 bases between the two ends. This CDR3 is 14 amino acids long. The CDR3 DNA follows: TGTGCCAGCAGTTACTCGTCGATGAACACTGAAGCTTTCTTT. As protein: CASSYSSMNTEAFF.

There are a few counts of this clonotype. The chain links TRBV7-6 to TRBJ2-7; 10 bases map to TRBD2. The junction had 5 bases not matched to a gene; V was cut back by 4 bases and J by 5 bases. Per germline, CDR1 SGHVS and CDR2 FNYEAQ. CDR3 size: 14 residues. The CDR3 DNA reads TGTGCCAGCAGCTATAGCGGGAGGAGGAACGAGCAGTACTTC. Protein: CASSYSGRRNEQYF.

There are many counts of this clonotype. The chain recombines TRBV29-1 with TRBJ2-2; 8 bases agree with TRBD1. J gave up 3 bases and V 6 bases, and 0 bases lay outside the gene matches. The CDR3 covers 12 residues. Germline V lookup: CDR1 SQVTM, CDR2 ANQGSEA. CDR3: CSVDRDTGELFF. The CDR3 DNA is TGCAGCGTGGACAGGGACACCGGGGAGCTGTTTTTT.

This clonotype was seen only a few times. The chain joins TRBV28 to TRBJ2-7, with 7 nucleotides matching TRBD2. The V gene end was trimmed by 2 bases and the J gene end by 0 bases; junction bases not matched to a gene: 4. Germline V gives CDR1 MDHEN, CDR2 SYDVKM. The CDR3 sequence is 15 residues long. The CDR3 loop is CASSLTGGGSYEQYF. CDR3 sequence (DNA): TGTGCCAGCAGTTTAACCGGCGGGGGCTCCTACGAGCAGTACTTC.

This clonotype was detected only a few times. V usage is TRBV10-3 and J usage is TRBJ2-5; 11 bases align to TRBD2. Looked up from germline, CDR1 is ENHRY and CDR2 is SYGVKD. Trimming cost V 6 bases and J 4 bases; bases outside gene matches: 10. The CDR3 extends over 16 amino acids. The CDR3 is CAISEPGTSGLETQYF. The DNA of the CDR3 is TGTGCCATCAGCGAACCGGGGACTAGCGGTTTAGAGACCCAGTACTTC.

The J gene is TRBJ2-2, the V gene TRBV5-1; possibly TRBD2 for D (5 bases). The CDR3 contains 15 residues. Germline V gene sequence: CDR1 SGHRS, CDR2 YFSETQ. V lost 0 bases and J 4 bases, leaving 10 bases between the germline ends. The CDR3 sequence is CASSLDLLVTGELFF. The CDR3 DNA is TGCGCCAGCAGCTTGGATCTACTAGTCACCGGGGAGCTGTTTTTT.

In this sample, this clonotype turned up a few times. The genes are TRBV6-5 and TRBJ2-1; 7 bases are shared with TRBD2. Germline V gene lookup returns CDR1 MNHEY and CDR2 SVGAGI. This CDR3 spans 17 amino acids. Trimming at V came to 0 bases and at J to 4 bases, leaving 9 bases not matched to a gene. CDR3 coding DNA: TGTGCCAGCAGTTACTCGACGCCGGGAGGTAAATACAATGAGCAGTTCTTC. It translates to CASSYSTPGGKYNEQFF.

The chain uses TRBV10-3 and TRBJ2-6; TRBD1 aligns across 8 bases. Germline lookup yields CDR1 ENHRY and CDR2 SYGVKD. Trimming took 4 bases from V and 5 from J; bases not matched to a gene: 4. This CDR3 spans 15 amino acids. CDR3 residues: CAISVGQDRANVLTF. The CDR3 nucleotides read TGTGCCATCAGTGTGGGACAGGACAGGGCCAACGTCCTGACTTTC.

The V and J genes are TRBV4-3 and TRBJ1-1; TRBD1 matches at 10 bases. J was trimmed by 0 bases and V by 3 bases; bases with no gene match: 10. The germline gives CDR1 LGHNA, CDR2 YSLEER. CDR3 length: 18 amino acids. The CDR3 DNA is TGCGCCAGCAGCCATTTCGCCGGGACAGGGGCTATGAACACTGAAGCTTTCTTT. This translates into CASSHFAGTGAMNTEAFF.

This clonotype was seen ten or more times. The rearrangement uses TRBV12-3 or TRBV12-4 and TRBJ2-6, with TRBD2 matching 7 bases. V lost 3 bases and J lost 0; bases outside the gene matches: 5. The CDR3 runs 17 residues. Here the CDR3 reads CASSLGGGSSGANVLTF. The CDR3 nucleotides read TGTGCCAGCAGTTTGGGGGGAGGGAGCTCTGGGGCCAACGTCCTGACTTTC.

The sample holds many counts of this clonotype. CDR3 loop: CASSLGRPYEQYF. The CDR3 DNA is TGTGCCAGCAGTTTGGGCAGACCCTACGAGCAGTACTTC. V usage is TRBV12-3 or TRBV12-4 and J usage is TRBJ2-7; D call uncertain. Deletions cut 3 bases from V and 2 bases from J, with 8 bases between. The CDR3 length is 13 residues.

This clonotype was found a few times. The genes are TRBV5-1 and TRBJ2-7; D is tentatively TRBD1 or TRBD2 (6 bases each). This CDR3 has 23 residues. V gave up 0 bases and J gave up 5 bases, with 39 bases separating them. Per germline, CDR1 SGHRS and CDR2 YFSETQ. CDR3 nucleotide sequence: TGCGCCAGCAGCTTGGCTGGGGGGCTCACAGTTCCCGGGGAAAAGTTAACACCCAACGAGCAGTACTTC. This sequence encodes CASSLAGGLTVPGEKLTPNEQYF. The full variable domain, rest sourced from reference TRBV5-1 and TRBJ2-7, is KAGVTQTPRYLIKTRGQQVTLSCSPISGHRSVSWYQQTPGQGLQFLFEYFSETQRNKGNFPGRFSGRQFSNSRSEMNVSTLELGDSALYLCASSLAGGLTVPGEKLTPNEQYFGPGTRLTVT.